The rows below give T cell receptor beta chains drawn from one sample of a study of T cells after yellow fever vaccination. MiXCR was run by TCRdb on the 5' RACE reads, yielding one entry per CDR3 protein. The sample includes about 510,000 distinct CDR3 sequences, just over 20% of them seen just once. The sample here was PBMCs, taken approximately 22 days after the first yellow fever vaccination. The receptors were sampled from a man between 18 and 35 years old who received the YFV17D yellow fever vaccine. CDR3s include the opening cysteine and the closing phenylalanine or tryptophan. D genes are given only for firm matches. Clone size appears in some rows only: once, few, many, or a class for an expanded clone.

CDR3 protein: CASSLAPGANIQYF
CDR3 DNA: TGCGCCAGCAGCTTGGCCCCAGGGGCCAACATTCAGTACTTC
D gene: NA
clone size: NA
V gene: TRBV5-1
J gene: TRBJ2-4

CDR3 protein: CASSDSGNTIYF
CDR3 DNA: TGTGCCAGCAGCGACTCTGGAAACACCATATATTTT
D gene: NA
clone size: few
V gene: TRBV28
J gene: TRBJ1-3

CDR3 protein: CASSFPQGRGYTF
CDR3 DNA: TGCGCCAGCAGCTTCCCTCAGGGGAGAGGCTACACCTTC
D gene: NA
clone size: NA
V gene: TRBV5-1
J gene: TRBJ1-2

CDR3 protein: CASSLSGGQWQPQHF
CDR3 DNA: TGTGCCAGCAGTTTATCTGGGGGGCAATGGCAGCCCCAGCATTTT
D gene: NA
clone size: few
V gene: TRBV27
J gene: TRBJ1-5

CDR3 protein: CASSPGGTDTQYF
CDR3 DNA: TGTGCCAGCAGCCCGGGGGGCACAGATACGCAGTATTTT
D gene: NA
clone size: many
V gene: TRBV18
J gene: TRBJ2-3

CDR3 protein: CASSYSGTKDTQYF
CDR3 DNA: TGTGCCAGCAGTTACTCTGGAACTAAAGATACGCAGTATTTT
D gene: NA
clone size: few
V gene: TRBV6-5
J gene: TRBJ2-3

CDR3 protein: CSASRVEGGPTDTQYF
CDR3 DNA: TGCAGTGCTTCCCGAGTGGAGGGGGGCCCGACAGATACGCAGTATTTT
D gene: NA
clone size: NA
V gene: TRBV20-1
J gene: TRBJ2-3

CDR3 protein: CASSTGTSVWGETQYF
CDR3 DNA: TGTGCCAGCAGCACCGGGACTAGCGTTTGGGGAGAGACCCAGTACTTC
D gene: TRBD2
clone size: few
V gene: TRBV7-2
J gene: TRBJ2-5

CDR3 protein: CASSLAYHSSGNTIYF
CDR3 DNA: TGTGCCAGCAGTTTAGCGTATCACAGCTCTGGAAACACCATATATTTT
D gene: NA
clone size: few
V gene: TRBV12-3/TRBV12-4
J gene: TRBJ1-3

CDR3 protein: CASSLSGTLTNEQFF
CDR3 DNA: TGTGCCAGCAGCTTATCGGGGACCCTTACCAATGAGCAGTTCTTC
D gene: NA
clone size: few
V gene: TRBV7-3
J gene: TRBJ2-1

CDR3 protein: CASSHSTRAGGGTDTQYF
CDR3 DNA: TGTGCCAGCAGCCATTCGACCCGGGCGGGCGGGGGTACAGATACGCAGTATTTT
D gene: TRBD2
clone size: few
V gene: TRBV4-2
J gene: TRBJ2-3

CDR3 protein: CASSLTFVGNSPLHF
CDR3 DNA: TGTGCCAGCAGCTTAACCTTTGTTGGGAATTCACCCCTCCACTTT
D gene: NA
clone size: NA
V gene: TRBV7-2
J gene: TRBJ1-6

CDR3 protein: CASRGTGYYQPQHF
CDR3 DNA: TGTGCCAGCAGGGGGACAGGGTATTATCAGCCCCAGCATTTT
D gene: TRBD1
clone size: NA
V gene: TRBV6-1
J gene: TRBJ1-5